This T cell receptor (beta chain) is from a study of CD8+ T cells in alopecia areata. This CDR3 spans 17 amino acids. The V gene's germline CDR1 is NNHDY and CDR2 SYVADS. Germline trimming cut 0 bases from V and 0 bases from J; bases unmatched to any gene: 5. Comments on this clone: Translating the DNA gives a protein that differs from the TCRdb entry at residue 14; the protein shown here is that DNA translation. Here the gene names and germline are mouse. The read terminates 3 residues before the CDR3 end, so the remaining end is supplied by the germline J gene.

Reverse transcription of extracted RNA yielded cDNA, which provided the sequencing template. Assay used: immunoSEQ multiplex PCR; TCRdb lists only in-frame clones, some missing. The sample counts some 120,000 clones, none seen once; the ten largest own about 20%. Sequences were obtained from lesional skin. The genes are TRBV13-3 and TRBJ1-3; 8 nucleotides line up with TRBD1. The receptor comes from a C3H/HeJ mouse with alopecia areata. The strain is characterized by the MHC haplotype H2-k. Incomplete CDR3 DNA: TGTGCCAGCAGTGATGCAGTCAGGGGGCCTTCTGGAAATACG. This codes for CASSDAVRGPSGNT. The CDR3 in full is CASSDAVRGPSGNTLYF. The variable domain in full, completed from reference TRBV13-3 and TRBJ1-3, reads EAAVTQSPRSKVAVTGGKVTLSCHQTNNHDYMYWYRQDTGHGLRLIHYSYVADSTEKGDIPDGYKASRPSQENFSLILELASLSQTAVYFCASSDAVRGPSGNTLYFGEGSRLIVV.